This is a list of T cell receptor beta chains from one sample in a study of PD-L1 blockade in urothelial cancer. The protocol was immunoSEQ multiplex PCR, while the TCRdb copy is restricted to in-frame clones and leaves out a portion. The sample consists of 55,000 to 80,000 clones, around 86% of them appearing once. The sequencing here drew on PBMCs, taken around atezolizumab (anti-PD-L1) treatment. The receptors come from a man between 60 and 70 years old with urothelial cancer. The CDR3 runs from the conserved cysteine through the conserved F or W. Fields, in order: D gene, V gene, clone size, J gene, CDR3 DNA, CDR3 protein. D genes are given only for firm matches. Clone sizes are given selectively: once, few, many, or a class where the clone is expanded.

TRBD1,TRBV6-5,-,TRBJ2-7,TGTGCCAGCAGTTACGCCGGGACAGGGGGCTACGAGCAGTACTTC,CASSYAGTGGYEQYF
TRBD1,TRBV5-6,-,TRBJ2-1,TGTGCCAGCAGCGTGTGGGACAGGTTAGTAGAGCAGTTCTTC,CASSVWDRLVEQFF
TRBD1,TRBV6-5,-,TRBJ1-2,TGTGCCAGCAGAACCCGACAGGGTATCTATGGCTACACCTTC,CASRTRQGIYGYTF
TRBD2,TRBV5-1,-,TRBJ2-1,TGCGCCAGCAGCACGGGACTAGCGGGGGGCAATGAGCAGTTCTTC,CASSTGLAGGNEQFF
-,TRBV10-1,-,TRBJ1-1,TGCGCCAGCAGGCGGGAGAGAAACACTGAAGCTTTCTTT,CASRRERNTEAFF
-,TRBV7-9,-,TRBJ2-3,TGTGCCAGCAGCCCGAGCGGATACACAGATACGCAGTATTTT,CASSPSGYTDTQYF
TRBD2,TRBV7-3,-,TRBJ2-2,TGTGCCAGCAGCATAGGACTAGTGCCAAACACCGGGGAGCTGTTTTTT,CASSIGLVPNTGELFF
TRBD2,TRBV7-9,-,TRBJ2-3,TGTGCCAGCAGCGCATCTAGCGGGGGAGTCACAGATACGCAGTATTTT,CASSASSGGVTDTQYF
-,TRBV7-9,-,TRBJ1-1,TGTGCCAGCAGCCCCCCGAGGGGGACCGAAACTGAAGCTTTCTTT,CASSPPRGTETEAFF
TRBD2,TRBV5-4,-,TRBJ2-7,TGTGCCAGCAGCCAGTCTAGCGGGGGGCTAGCCTACGAGCAGTACTTC,CASSQSSGGLAYEQYF
TRBD2,TRBV5-1,-,TRBJ2-1,TGCGCCAGCAGCAGACTAGCGGGGGGTTACAATGAGCAGTTCTTC,CASSRLAGGYNEQFF
-,TRBV7-2,-,TRBJ2-2,TGTGCCAGCAGCTTCAGACAGACCTCGGGGGAGCTGTTTTTT,CASSFRQTSGELFF
-,TRBV5-1,-,TRBJ2-7,TGCGCCAGCAGCTTGCAGGGGAACTACGAGCAGTACTTC,CASSLQGNYEQYF
TRBD1,TRBV5-5,-,TRBJ1-2,TGTGCCAGCAGCAAACCTGGGACAGGGCAAGGCTACACCTTC,CASSKPGTGQGYTF
-,TRBV10-3,few,TRBJ1-3,TGTGCCGCAGGGGATGGAAACACCATATATTTT,CAAGDGNTIYF
TRBD2,TRBV7-6,-,TRBJ2-1,TGTGCCAGCAGCCCAACCGCCCTAGCGGGGCATGAGCAGTTCTTC,CASSPTALAGHEQFF
-,TRBV5-1,-,TRBJ2-1,TGCGCCAGCAGCTTGGCAGGTTCGAGCAACTCCTACAATGAGCAGTTCTTC,CASSLAGSSNSYNEQFF
-,TRBV7-9,-,TRBJ1-1,TGTGCCAGCAGCTTATTCCAGGGCACTGAAGCTTTCTTT,CASSLFQGTEAFF
-,TRBV5-6,-,TRBJ1-2,TGTGCCAGCAGCTTTTTTAGACAGGCCTATGGCTACACCTTC,CASSFFRQAYGYTF
-,TRBV5-1,-,TRBJ1-5,TGCGCCAGCAGCTTGGGAGGAGACAATCAGCCCCAGCATTTT,CASSLGGDNQPQHF
-,TRBV5-1,-,TRBJ2-7,TGCGCCAGCAGCCAAACAGGGTCCTACGAGCAGTACTTC,CASSQTGSYEQYF
-,TRBV9,few,TRBJ1-2,TGTGCCAGCAGCGTAGGGCCCAATGGCTACACCTTC,CASSVGPNGYTF
-,TRBV4-1,-,TRBJ1-3,TGCGCCAGCAGCCCCTGGACAGCTGGAAACACCATATATTTT,CASSPWTAGNTIYF
TRBD1,TRBV6-6,-,TRBJ1-1,TGTGCCAGCAGTAATAATCCTCCGGGACAGGTCACTGAAGCTTTCTTT,CASSNNPPGQVTEAFF
TRBD1,TRBV6-5,-,TRBJ2-5,TGTGCCAGCAGTGTCGGGACAGGGGGATCGGAGACCCAGTACTTC,CASSVGTGGSETQYF
-,TRBV6-6,once,TRBJ2-3,TGTGCCAGCGGGGGGGGCGGGACAGATACGCAGTATTTT,CASGGGGTDTQYF
-,TRBV18,once,TRBJ2-3,TGTGCCAGCTCACCCGAGGGAACTAGCACAGATACGCAGTATTTT,CASSPEGTSTDTQYF
TRBD2,TRBV6-1,-,TRBJ2-4,TGTGCCAGCAGTGAATCGGGCCGCGGGGGGGGAAACATTCAGTACTTC,CASSESGRGGGNIQYF
TRBD1,TRBV30,-,TRBJ2-2,TGTGCCTGGAGTAAGGGACAGTACACCGGGGAGCTGTTTTTT,CAWSKGQYTGELFF
TRBD2,TRBV7-3,-,TRBJ2-1,TGTGCCAGCAGCTTATATTCCAGCGGGGGAAATGAGCAGTTCTTC,CASSLYSSGGNEQFF
TRBD1,TRBV6-5,-,TRBJ1-1,TGTGCCAGCAGTTCCCGACAGGGGAGGTTGAACACTGAAGCTTTCTTT,CASSSRQGRLNTEAFF
-,TRBV18,-,TRBJ1-1,TGTGCCAGCTCCCCCTGGACAGCGATGAACACTGAAGCTTTCTTT,CASSPWTAMNTEAFF
TRBD1,TRBV5-5,-,TRBJ1-2,TGTGCCAGCAGCCTGGGCGGCAGGGGGCTGGATGGCTACACCTTC,CASSLGGRGLDGYTF
-,TRBV5-4,-,TRBJ1-1,TGTGCCAGCAGCCCAAGGGGGGGGTCGAACACTGAAGCTTTCTTT,CASSPRGGSNTEAFF
TRBD2,TRBV7-2,-,TRBJ2-5,TGTGCCAGCAGCTCTGACTCCGGGGGGGAGACCCAGTACTTC,CASSSDSGGETQYF
TRBD1,TRBV5-1,-,TRBJ1-2,TGCGCCAGCAGCCCGCAAACGACAGGGCGCGGCTACACCTTC,CASSPQTTGRGYTF
TRBD1,TRBV5-1,-,TRBJ2-3,TGCGCCAGCAGCTTGGTAGGGACAGATCGAACAGATACGCAGTATTTT,CASSLVGTDRTDTQYF
-,TRBV19,-,TRBJ1-5,TGTGCCAGTAGTATGAGCCGGTTCAATCAGCCCCAGCATTTT,CASSMSRFNQPQHF
-,TRBV25-1,-,TRBJ2-5,TGTGCCAGCAGTGAATCAGGCTACTCTCAAGAGACCCAGTACTTC,CASSESGYSQETQYF
-,TRBV11-2,-,TRBJ1-5,TGTGCCAGCAGCTCCAACGGGGGAAATCAGCCCCAGCATTTT,CASSSNGGNQPQHF
-,TRBV28,-,TRBJ1-4,TGTGCCAGCAGTTTAGCCACGGAACAGGGCCTTAATGAAAAACTGTTTTTT,CASSLATEQGLNEKLFF
-,TRBV4-1,-,TRBJ2-5,TGCGCCAGCAGCCAACTGGACATTCAAGAGACCCAGTACTTC,CASSQLDIQETQYF
-,TRBV30,-,TRBJ1-1,TGTGCCTGGAGTGTACACCCCGTTGACACTGAAGCTTTCTTT,CAWSVHPVDTEAFF
-,TRBV5-1,-,TRBJ1-1,TGCGCCAGCAGCACCGCGACAAGTAACACTGAAGCTTTCTTT,CASSTATSNTEAFF
TRBD2,TRBV7-3,-,TRBJ2-3,TGTGCCAGCAGCTTGGAAGGGCGGGGGGGTACAGATACGCAGTATTTT,CASSLEGRGGTDTQYF